These T cell receptor beta chains were read from a single sample in a study of T cells in Graves' hyperthyroidism and ophthalmopathy. In TCRdb, the multiplex PCR reads were re-called with MiXCR into one record per CDR3 protein. The profile shows roughly 580,000 distinct CDR3 sequences, about 43% of them singletons. The source material was peripheral blood or thyroid tissue (not recorded which). All receptors derive from a woman between 18 and 30 years old with Graves' hyperthyroidism. CDR3s include the opening cysteine and the closing phenylalanine or tryptophan. A D gene is named only where the DNA matches it firmly. Clone size is given for some rows only: seen once, a few or many times, or a class if the clone is expanded.

abundance	d_gene	v_gene	j_gene	CDR3nt	CDR3aa
NA	TRBD2	TRBV24-1	TRBJ2-7	TGTGCCACCAGTGATCCAGCGGGAGGCGGCTCCTACGAGCAGTACTTC	CATSDPAGGGSYEQYF
few	TRBD1	TRBV20-1	TRBJ1-2	TGCAGTGCAACGAAGACAGGGCGAGGGCTACATGGCTACACCTTC	CSATKTGRGLHGYTF
NA	TRBD2	TRBV7-2	TRBJ2-3	TGTGCCAGCAGCTTAGGGAGCGGGACTCGCACAGATACGCAGTATTTT	CASSLGSGTRTDTQYF
few	NA	TRBV5-1	TRBJ2-7	TGCGCCAGCAGCTTGGCAGGGTTTGACGAGCAGTACTTC	CASSLAGFDEQYF
NA	TRBD2	TRBV7-9	TRBJ2-7	TGTGCCAGCAGAGGGACTAGATCTATTACCTACGAGCAGTACTTC	CASRGTRSITYEQYF
few	NA	TRBV7-4	TRBJ2-2	TGTGCCAGCAGCCCGATGGACCAGAACACCGGGGAGCTGTTTTTT	CASSPMDQNTGELFF
many	NA	TRBV7-6	TRBJ1-4	TGTGCCAGCCGAAGCGGTGGGATTAATGAAAAACTGTTTTTT	CASRSGGINEKLFF
many	NA	TRBV15	TRBJ2-5	TGTGCCACCAGCAGAGATTTGGTGGAGACCCAGTACTTC	CATSRDLVETQYF
few	TRBD1	TRBV19	TRBJ1-2	TGTGCCAGTAGCGCCACAGGGAGGGGGCGGGTCGGCTACACCTTC	CASSATGRGRVGYTF
once	TRBD1	TRBV7-2	TRBJ1-2	TGTGCCAGCAGCTTAGTAGACAGGGGGCTAGAAGGCTACACCTTC	CASSLVDRGLEGYTF
NA	NA	TRBV14	TRBJ2-2	TGTGCCAGCAGCCAAATTGACTACCTCGTCGGGGAGCTGTTTTTT	CASSQIDYLVGELFF
NA	NA	TRBV12-3/TRBV12-4	TRBJ2-2	TGTGCCAGCAGCGGTAGGGAGGAGTGGACCGGGGAGCTGTTTTTT	CASSGREEWTGELFF
NA	TRBD1	TRBV6-1	TRBJ1-5	TGTGCCAGCAGTAAGACAGGGGGCAGGCATCAGCCCCAGCATTTT	CASSKTGGRHQPQHF
NA	TRBD1	TRBV2	TRBJ2-5	TGTGCCAGCAGGGCGACAGGGGGCTTCCAAGAGACCCAGTACTTC	CASRATGGFQETQYF
many	NA	TRBV29-1	TRBJ1-1	TGCAGCGTTGACGGCCTAAGGGAGGCGAACACTGAAGCTTTCTTT	CSVDGLREANTEAFF
NA	NA	TRBV10-3	TRBJ1-5	TGTGCCAGCAGAGAGGACGGCAATAGCAATCAGCCCCAGCATTTT	CASREDGNSNQPQHF
NA	NA	TRBV7-2	TRBJ2-5	TGTGCCAGCGCACCCGGGAACCAAGAGACCCAGTACTTC	CASAPGNQETQYF
few	TRBD1	TRBV2	TRBJ1-2	TGTGCCAGCAGTCTAAAGGACAGGTTGCCGAACTATGGCTACACCTTC	CASSLKDRLPNYGYTF
many	NA	TRBV7-9	TRBJ1-6	TGTGCCAGCAGCTTAGCCGGTGATTCACCCCTCCACTTT	CASSLAGDSPLHF
many	NA	TRBV7-8	TRBJ1-2	TGTGCCAGCAGCTTAGGGGGAATCGGGGGCTACACCTTC	CASSLGGIGGYTF
NA	NA	TRBV7-6	TRBJ2-7	TGTGCCAGCAGCTTTTCCAACTCCCACGAGCAGTACTTC	CASSFSNSHEQYF
few	NA	TRBV29-1	TRBJ2-7	TGCAGCGTTGAAGATCTCGTGGGAAACGAGCAGTACTTC	CSVEDLVGNEQYF
NA	TRBD1	TRBV7-7	TRBJ2-5	TGTGCCAGCAGCTTCGACAGGGAAGCGGAGACCCAGTACTTC	CASSFDREAETQYF
NA	NA	TRBV25-1	TRBJ1-6	TGTGCCAGCCTCGGCGGGGATTCACCCCTCCACTTT	CASLGGDSPLHF
NA	NA	TRBV5-6	TRBJ1-1	TGTGCCAGCAGCTTGGACAGGGTTGAAGCTTTCTTT	CASSLDRVEAFF
few	NA	TRBV10-3	TRBJ1-2	TGTGCCAGCGGTTCCGGGGGGCTCCGTAACTATGGCTACACCTTC	CASGSGGLRNYGYTF
once	NA	TRBV7-9	TRBJ1-2	TGTGCCTGGAGTGTATTAGGCTATGGCTACACCTTC	CAWSVLGYGYTF
few	NA	TRBV2	TRBJ1-1	TGTGCCAGCAGTAAGGGGACCCAGAACACTGAAGCTTTCTTT	CASSKGTQNTEAFF
few	NA	TRBV20-1	TRBJ1-1	TGCAGTGCTAGTAACAGGGTCAACCCAAACACTGAAGCTTTCTTT	CSASNRVNPNTEAFF